One and the same sample provided the 8 T cell receptor beta chains below, sequenced in a study of T cells in Graves' hyperthyroidism and ophthalmopathy. What was amplified from RNA transcripts were TCR beta CDR3 regions. HTBI primers were used for first-round RT-PCR of the TCR CDR3. TCRdb ran MiXCR on the multiplex PCR reads and lists one entry per CDR3 protein. The table has hundreds of thousands of distinct CDR3 sequences, 35% to 40% seen once; the top ten hold roughly 8.3%. Sequenced material: blood. The receptors derive from a man between 18 and 29 years old with Graves' hyperthyroidism.

The chain employs TRBV9 and TRBJ2-7, with 10 bases lining up with TRBD1. V lost 4 bases to trimming and J lost 6 bases; unmatched junction nucleotides: 10. The CDR3 consists of 15 residues. Looked up from germline, CDR1 is SGDLS and CDR2 is YYNGEE. The CDR3 is CASSSSGTGVAEQYF. The CDR3 DNA reads TGTGCCAGCAGCTCCTCCGGGACAGGGGTGGCCGAGCAGTACTTC.

This clonotype was seen a few times. This chain uses TRBV5-1 with TRBJ2-7, with 7 bases matching TRBD1. This CDR3 spans 14 amino acids. CDR1 is SGHRS, CDR2 YFSETQ, per germline. V shed 5 bases and J 3 bases; nucleotides not matched to a gene: 8. CDR3: CASSPTGASYEQYF. The CDR3 region has the DNA TGCGCCAGCAGTCCAACAGGGGCAAGCTACGAGCAGTACTTC.

Only a few counts were recorded for this clonotype. The chain joins TRBV6-5 to TRBJ1-1, with D hard to call. The V gene's germline CDR1 is MNHEY and CDR2 SVGAGI. The CDR3 spans 12 residues. Trimming stripped 6 bases from V and 0 bases from J, with 5 bases between. The CDR3 loop is CASRQLNTEAFF. CDR3 nucleotide sequence: TGTGCCAGCAGGCAGCTGAACACTGAAGCTTTCTTT.

In its sample, this clonotype was seen many times. The chain has TRBV9 and TRBJ1-5, with D possibly matching TRBD1 (6 bases). The germline V gene has CDR1 SGDLS and CDR2 YYNGEE. The CDR3 totals 14 residues. V was shortened by 0 bases and J by 10 bases, with 14 bases between the two germline ends. The CDR3 sequence is CASSVGGPGIPQHF. The CDR3 nucleotides read TGTGCCAGCAGCGTAGGGGGGCCAGGGATTCCCCAGCATTTT.

Remarks on this clonotype: A much more abundant neighbour one base away suggests this may be a read error. The rearrangement links TRBV15 to TRBJ2-5, with TRBD2 identical over 12 bases. Germline loops: CDR1 LNHNV, CDR2 YYDKDF (reference sequence). The length of the CDR3 is 17 residues. CDR3 region: CATSREASGGARETQNF. CDR3 sequence (DNA): TGTGCCACCAGCAGAGAGGCTAGCGGGGGGGCCCGGGAGACCCAGAACTTC.

CDR3 sequence reads: CSARDRTFSSYEQYF. The CDR3 DNA reads as TGCAGTGCTAGAGATCGGACTTTCAGCTCCTACGAGCAGTACTTC. This sequence joins TRBV20-1 and TRBJ2-7; D is perhaps TRBD2 (5 bases). The CDR3 runs to 15 residues. Looked up from germline, CDR1 is DFQATT and CDR2 is SNEGSKA (reference sequence). V lost 0 bases, J lost 0 bases, and 12 bases lay in between.

The sample holds many counts of this clonotype. The rearrangement links TRBV24-1 to TRBJ2-5; 13 nucleotides align to TRBD2. Germline CDR1 is KGHDR and CDR2 is SFDVKD. This CDR3 region has 17 residues. V lost 2 bases and J lost 4; bases outside the gene matches: 6. CDR3 nucleotide sequence: TGTGCCACCAGTGATTCCGGGACTAGCGGGGCCGTAGAGACCCAGTACTTC. As protein: CATSDSGTSGAVETQYF.

This clonotype was observed once. The genes are TRBV5-1 and TRBJ2-2, with D hard to call. The CDR3 totals 15 residues. V was clipped by 4 bases and J by 6 bases, with 16 bases between them. Germline loops: CDR1 SGHRS, CDR2 YFSETQ. The CDR3 is CASSPRSWVSGELFF. The DNA of the CDR3 is TGCGCCAGCAGCCCCCGGAGCTGGGTCTCCGGGGAGCTGTTTTTT.